The T cell receptor (beta chain) under discussion was sequenced for a study of T-cell reconstitution after alpha-beta-depleted transplantation in children. Study conclusions and caveats: Among T cells one year after transplant, newly produced cells accounted for most counts and diversity. Two months or so post-transplant, alpha-beta T cells reportedly derived from several hundred expanded graft clones.

It was with unique molecular identifiers that the TCRbeta library was prepared. In TCRdb, the PCR reads were re-called with MiXCR into one record per CDR3 protein. The top ten clones hold around 15% of a sample with 500,000 or so distinct CDR3 sequences, 9.5% to 12% of them seen once. About this clonotype itself: What it binds is unknown.

The CDR3 covers 16 residues. Germline V gene lookup returns CDR1 SGHRS and CDR2 YFSETQ. With 4 bases clipped from V and 8 bases from J, the junction kept 8 bases outside the gene matches. The TCR originated in a female patient under 10 years old who had a stem cell transplant for aplastic anemia, so the T cells may come from the graft donor. Sequences were derived from PBMCs, mostly from graft donor cells, sampled 180 days after TCRalphabeta/CD19-depleted stem cell transplant. The V call is TRBV5-1, the J call TRBJ2-1; 14 bases agree with TRBD2. CDR3 bases: TGCGCCAGCAGCCCGGGACTAGCGGGAGATATATATGAGCAGTTCTTC. As protein: CASSPGLAGDIYEQFF. Full variable domain (missing parts from reference TRBV5-1 and TRBJ2-1): KAGVTQTPRYLIKTRGQQVTLSCSPISGHRSVSWYQQTPGQGLQFLFEYFSETQRNKGNFPGRFSGRQFSNSRSEMNVSTLELGDSALYLCASSPGLAGDIYEQFFGPGTRLTVL.